A selection of T cell receptor beta chains follows, all from one sample in a study of shared clonotypes between healthy human individuals. The method was immunoSEQ multiplex PCR; TCRdb's version includes in-frame clones alone and lacks a portion of them. Here the sample spans hundreds of thousands of clones, roughly 95% being singletons. The sample consisted of naive CD8+ T cells sorted from blood. All receptors derive from a woman younger than 45 in good health. Each CDR3 is given with its conserved first and last residue. The order of the fields is J gene, D gene, V gene, clone size, CDR3 protein, CDR3 DNA. D genes are given only for firm matches. Clone size is given for some rows only: seen once, a few or many times, or a class if the clone is expanded.

J gene: TRBJ1-1
D gene: NA
V gene: TRBV6-1
clone size: NA
CDR3 protein: CASGTRDMNTEAFF
CDR3 DNA: TGTGCCAGCGGGACAAGAGACATGAACACTGAAGCTTTCTTT

J gene: TRBJ2-5
D gene: NA
V gene: TRBV7-6
clone size: NA
CDR3 protein: CASSLPKGTGTGETQYF
CDR3 DNA: TGTGCCAGCAGCTTACCCAAGGGAACAGGAACCGGCGAGACCCAGTACTTC

J gene: TRBJ2-7
D gene: NA
V gene: TRBV25-1
clone size: NA
CDR3 protein: CASSGGVRQPYEQYF
CDR3 DNA: TGTGCCAGCAGTGGAGGGGTCAGACAGCCCTACGAGCAGTACTTC

J gene: TRBJ2-7
D gene: TRBD1
V gene: TRBV4-1
clone size: once
CDR3 protein: CASSQESIGQGEYEQYF
CDR3 DNA: TGCGCCAGCAGCCAAGAAAGTATTGGACAGGGGGAATACGAGCAGTACTTC

J gene: TRBJ2-7
D gene: NA
V gene: TRBV28
clone size: NA
CDR3 protein: CASSPVGTIYEQYF
CDR3 DNA: TGTGCCAGCAGCCCGGTCGGGACAATCTACGAGCAGTACTTC

J gene: TRBJ2-7
D gene: TRBD1
V gene: TRBV27
clone size: once
CDR3 protein: CASSTGTGVEQYF
CDR3 DNA: TGTGCCAGCAGTACCGGGACAGGGGTAGAGCAGTACTTC

J gene: TRBJ2-3
D gene: NA
V gene: TRBV14
clone size: NA
CDR3 protein: CASSHYMASTDTQYF
CDR3 DNA: TGTGCCAGCAGCCATTATATGGCGTCCACAGATACGCAGTATTTT

J gene: TRBJ2-7
D gene: NA
V gene: TRBV28
clone size: NA
CDR3 protein: CASSYTSSYEQYF
CDR3 DNA: TGTGCCAGCAGTTATACTTCGTCCTACGAGCAGTACTTC

J gene: TRBJ2-5
D gene: NA
V gene: TRBV28
clone size: NA
CDR3 protein: CASSPVGGGQETQYF
CDR3 DNA: TGTGCCAGCAGCCCTGTGGGTGGCGGGCAAGAGACCCAGTACTTC

J gene: TRBJ1-5
D gene: TRBD1
V gene: TRBV2
clone size: NA
CDR3 protein: CASRGGQGDYSNQPQHF
CDR3 DNA: TGTGCCAGCAGGGGGGGACAGGGCGACTATAGCAATCAGCCCCAGCATTTT

J gene: TRBJ2-7
D gene: NA
V gene: TRBV7-8
clone size: NA
CDR3 protein: CASIPEGGTYEQYF
CDR3 DNA: TGTGCCAGCATCCCAGAGGGGGGGACCTACGAGCAGTACTTC

J gene: TRBJ2-3
D gene: NA
V gene: TRBV5-4
clone size: NA
CDR3 protein: CASSGSGTDTQYF
CDR3 DNA: TGTGCCAGCAGCGGCTCGGGCACAGATACGCAGTATTTT

J gene: TRBJ1-1
D gene: TRBD1
V gene: TRBV11-2
clone size: NA
CDR3 protein: CASSLTGGFPEAFF
CDR3 DNA: TGTGCCAGCAGCTTAACAGGGGGCTTCCCTGAAGCTTTCTTT

J gene: TRBJ2-7
D gene: NA
V gene: TRBV7-3
clone size: NA
CDR3 protein: CASSFSGALDEQYF
CDR3 DNA: TGTGCCAGCAGCTTCTCAGGGGCCCTCGACGAGCAGTACTTC

J gene: TRBJ2-3
D gene: NA
V gene: TRBV5-6
clone size: NA
CDR3 protein: CASSFYPGSTDTQYF
CDR3 DNA: TGTGCCAGCAGCTTCTACCCCGGGAGCACAGATACGCAGTATTTT

J gene: TRBJ2-1
D gene: NA
V gene: TRBV6-1
clone size: once
CDR3 protein: CASIPSDSYNEQFF
CDR3 DNA: TGTGCCAGCATACCTAGTGACTCCTACAATGAGCAGTTCTTC

J gene: TRBJ2-1
D gene: TRBD1
V gene: TRBV4-1
clone size: NA
CDR3 protein: CASSQLSTGRGLGNEQFF
CDR3 DNA: TGCGCCAGCAGCCAACTCTCAACCGGCAGGGGGCTGGGCAATGAGCAGTTCTTC

J gene: TRBJ2-3
D gene: NA
V gene: TRBV7-2
clone size: NA
CDR3 protein: CASSGPNTDTQYF
CDR3 DNA: TGTGCCAGCAGCGGGCCGAACACAGATACGCAGTATTTT

J gene: TRBJ2-1
D gene: TRBD2
V gene: TRBV6-5
clone size: NA
CDR3 protein: CASSILAGNEQFF
CDR3 DNA: TGTGCCAGCAGTATACTAGCGGGAAATGAGCAGTTCTTC

J gene: TRBJ2-7
D gene: TRBD2
V gene: TRBV10-1
clone size: NA
CDR3 protein: CASSDRTSGYEQYF
CDR3 DNA: TGCGCCAGCAGTGATCGGACTAGCGGTTACGAGCAGTACTTC

J gene: TRBJ1-2
D gene: NA
V gene: TRBV6-5
clone size: NA
CDR3 protein: CASSYSGIRDGYTF
CDR3 DNA: TGTGCCAGCAGTTACTCGGGTATCCGAGATGGCTACACCTTC

J gene: TRBJ2-7
D gene: TRBD2
V gene: TRBV14
clone size: NA
CDR3 protein: CASSPWTSGTYSYEQYF
CDR3 DNA: TGTGCCAGCAGCCCCTGGACTAGCGGGACCTACTCCTACGAGCAGTACTTC

J gene: TRBJ1-1
D gene: TRBD1
V gene: TRBV2
clone size: NA
CDR3 protein: CASSLTGTGKNTEAFF
CDR3 DNA: TGTGCCAGCAGTTTAACCGGGACAGGCAAGAACACTGAAGCTTTCTTT

J gene: TRBJ1-4
D gene: NA
V gene: TRBV28
clone size: NA
CDR3 protein: CASSLPPYNEKLFF
CDR3 DNA: TGTGCCAGCAGTTTACCACCGTATAATGAAAAACTGTTTTTT

J gene: TRBJ2-7
D gene: NA
V gene: TRBV5-1
clone size: once
CDR3 protein: CASSFFGGGMNYEQYF
CDR3 DNA: TGCGCCAGCAGCTTCTTCGGCGGCGGGATGAACTACGAGCAGTACTTC

J gene: TRBJ2-2
D gene: NA
V gene: TRBV4-2
clone size: NA
CDR3 protein: CASSHRDPKDSTGELFF
CDR3 DNA: TGTGCCAGCAGCCATAGGGACCCCAAAGATTCCACCGGGGAGCTGTTTTTT

J gene: TRBJ2-7
D gene: NA
V gene: TRBV11-2
clone size: NA
CDR3 protein: CASSLDLRPYEQYF
CDR3 DNA: TGTGCCAGCAGCTTAGATTTACGGCCCTACGAGCAGTACTTC

J gene: TRBJ1-1
D gene: TRBD1
V gene: TRBV7-9
clone size: NA
CDR3 protein: CASSLGQGAVSEAFF
CDR3 DNA: TGTGCCAGCAGCTTGGGACAGGGGGCTGTCTCTGAAGCTTTCTTT

J gene: TRBJ2-3
D gene: NA
V gene: TRBV9
clone size: NA
CDR3 protein: CASSVGGSTDTQYF
CDR3 DNA: TGTGCCAGCAGCGTGGGCGGGAGCACAGATACGCAGTATTTT

J gene: TRBJ2-1
D gene: NA
V gene: TRBV7-9
clone size: NA
CDR3 protein: CASSPGRFEQFF
CDR3 DNA: TGTGCCAGCAGTCCTGGGAGGTTTGAGCAGTTCTTC

J gene: TRBJ1-5
D gene: NA
V gene: TRBV28
clone size: NA
CDR3 protein: CASSLGQPQHF
CDR3 DNA: TGTGCCAGCAGCTTGGGTCAGCCCCAGCATTTT

J gene: TRBJ2-5
D gene: TRBD1
V gene: TRBV7-8
clone size: once
CDR3 protein: CASSRGTGQETQYF
CDR3 DNA: TGTGCCAGCAGCAGAGGGACAGGGCAAGAGACCCAGTACTTC

J gene: TRBJ1-2
D gene: TRBD1
V gene: TRBV27
clone size: NA
CDR3 protein: CASSSAGGTPGYTF
CDR3 DNA: TGTGCCAGCAGTTCGGCAGGGGGCACCCCTGGCTACACCTTC

J gene: TRBJ2-1
D gene: NA
V gene: TRBV6-5
clone size: NA
CDR3 protein: CASSYSGRYNEQFF
CDR3 DNA: TGTGCCAGCAGTTACTCGGGACGTTACAATGAGCAGTTCTTC

J gene: TRBJ1-5
D gene: TRBD1
V gene: TRBV11-2
clone size: NA
CDR3 protein: CASSHGTGVLGNQPQHF
CDR3 DNA: TGTGCCAGCAGCCACGGCACAGGGGTTTTGGGCAATCAGCCCCAGCATTTT

J gene: TRBJ2-2
D gene: NA
V gene: TRBV28
clone size: NA
CDR3 protein: CASRLYRSGARAGELFF
CDR3 DNA: TGTGCCAGCAGACTTTATCGGTCCGGGGCTAGGGCCGGGGAGCTGTTTTTT

J gene: TRBJ2-5
D gene: NA
V gene: TRBV6-4
clone size: once
CDR3 protein: CASSVSRDETQYF
CDR3 DNA: TGTGCCAGCAGTGTTTCACGGGACGAGACCCAGTACTTC

J gene: TRBJ1-1
D gene: NA
V gene: TRBV6-1
clone size: NA
CDR3 protein: CASSDRQTEAFF
CDR3 DNA: TGTGCCAGCAGTGACAGACAGACGGAAGCTTTCTTT

J gene: TRBJ2-1
D gene: NA
V gene: TRBV7-9
clone size: NA
CDR3 protein: CASSLGGGEQFF
CDR3 DNA: TGTGCCAGCAGCTTAGGTGGGGGTGAGCAGTTCTTC

J gene: TRBJ2-3
D gene: TRBD2
V gene: TRBV30
clone size: NA
CDR3 protein: CAWSTSGSDTQYF
CDR3 DNA: TGTGCCTGGAGCACTAGCGGATCTGATACGCAGTATTTT

J gene: TRBJ2-7
D gene: NA
V gene: TRBV7-8
clone size: once
CDR3 protein: CASSHGREQYF
CDR3 DNA: TGTGCCAGCAGCCATGGACGGGAGCAGTACTTC

J gene: TRBJ1-1
D gene: NA
V gene: TRBV2
clone size: once
CDR3 protein: CASEGVRTEAFF
CDR3 DNA: TGTGCCAGCGAGGGGGTGCGGACTGAAGCTTTCTTT

J gene: TRBJ2-3
D gene: NA
V gene: TRBV5-1
clone size: NA
CDR3 protein: CASSPPVVGRSTDTQYF
CDR3 DNA: TGCGCCAGCAGCCCCCCGGTGGTGGGGCGGAGCACAGATACGCAGTATTTT

J gene: TRBJ2-3
D gene: NA
V gene: TRBV5-1
clone size: NA
CDR3 protein: CASSRFGTDTQYF
CDR3 DNA: TGCGCCAGCAGTAGGTTTGGCACAGATACGCAGTATTTT

J gene: TRBJ2-7
D gene: NA
V gene: TRBV19
clone size: NA
CDR3 protein: CASSITLQYEQYF
CDR3 DNA: TGTGCCAGTAGTATAACTCTCCAATACGAGCAGTACTTC

J gene: TRBJ2-7
D gene: TRBD2
V gene: TRBV7-8
clone size: NA
CDR3 protein: CASSLLGGRETYEQYF
CDR3 DNA: TGTGCCAGCAGCCTCCTGGGCGGGAGGGAGACCTACGAGCAGTACTTC

J gene: TRBJ2-1
D gene: NA
V gene: TRBV2
clone size: NA
CDR3 protein: CASNLVGLGPYNEQFF
CDR3 DNA: TGTGCCAGCAATCTCGTGGGTCTTGGGCCTTACAATGAGCAGTTCTTC

J gene: TRBJ2-7
D gene: TRBD1
V gene: TRBV5-6
clone size: NA
CDR3 protein: CASSLGDSYYEQYF
CDR3 DNA: TGTGCCAGCAGCTTGGGGGACAGCTATTACGAGCAGTACTTC

J gene: TRBJ2-3
D gene: TRBD2
V gene: TRBV2
clone size: NA
CDR3 protein: CASSEEGWGLAGEGTDTQYF
CDR3 DNA: TGTGCCAGCAGTGAAGAGGGCTGGGGACTAGCGGGAGAGGGCACAGATACGCAGTATTTT

J gene: TRBJ2-2
D gene: NA
V gene: TRBV5-6
clone size: NA
CDR3 protein: CASSLAWGPNTGELFF
CDR3 DNA: TGTGCCAGCAGCTTGGCTTGGGGACCTAACACCGGGGAGCTGTTTTTT

J gene: TRBJ1-1
D gene: TRBD1
V gene: TRBV9
clone size: NA
CDR3 protein: CASSGGGQGIVGEAFF
CDR3 DNA: TGTGCCAGCAGCGGAGGGGGACAGGGGATAGTCGGTGAAGCTTTCTTT

J gene: TRBJ2-1
D gene: TRBD1
V gene: TRBV28
clone size: NA
CDR3 protein: CASTPTGDGEQFF
CDR3 DNA: TGTGCCAGCACTCCGACAGGGGACGGTGAGCAGTTCTTC

J gene: TRBJ2-7
D gene: TRBD1
V gene: TRBV7-8
clone size: NA
CDR3 protein: CASSSTQGAYEQYF
CDR3 DNA: TGTGCCAGCAGCTCTACACAGGGGGCCTACGAGCAGTACTTC

J gene: TRBJ2-7
D gene: TRBD2
V gene: TRBV6-5
clone size: NA
CDR3 protein: CASSQSGTSGYEQYF
CDR3 DNA: TGTGCCAGCAGCCAATCCGGGACTAGCGGCTACGAGCAGTACTTC

J gene: TRBJ1-1
D gene: NA
V gene: TRBV10-1
clone size: NA
CDR3 protein: CASSVRGETEAFF
CDR3 DNA: TGCGCCAGCAGTGTCCGGGGGGAAACTGAAGCTTTCTTT

J gene: TRBJ1-2
D gene: NA
V gene: TRBV29-1
clone size: NA
CDR3 protein: CSVEDRNPGYTF
CDR3 DNA: TGCAGCGTTGAAGATCGGAACCCCGGCTACACCTTC

J gene: TRBJ2-2
D gene: TRBD2
V gene: TRBV7-9
clone size: NA
CDR3 protein: CASSPGLAGGRTGELFF
CDR3 DNA: TGTGCCAGCAGCCCGGGACTAGCGGGAGGACGTACCGGGGAGCTGTTTTTT

J gene: TRBJ1-5
D gene: NA
V gene: TRBV6-1
clone size: NA
CDR3 protein: CASSERQSAQPQHF
CDR3 DNA: TGTGCCAGCAGTGAGCGGCAGTCCGCCCAGCCCCAGCATTTT

J gene: TRBJ2-7
D gene: NA
V gene: TRBV6-1
clone size: NA
CDR3 protein: CASSEEADGYSYEQYF
CDR3 DNA: TGTGCCAGCAGTGAAGAAGCAGACGGGTACTCCTACGAGCAGTACTTC